The T cell receptor beta chain described here comes from a study of glioma-infiltrating T cells after dendritic cell vaccination. Overall study context: Samples are from glioblastoma patients in Phase I and II dendritic cell vaccine trials.

Clones were sequenced by immunoSEQ multiplex PCR, and TCRdb holds only the in-frame ones, with some missing. This table has 50,000 to 80,000 clones, more than 75% appearing once. Trimming removed 4 bases from V and 3 bases from J, with 11 bases in between. The CDR3 is 13 amino acids. Germline CDR1 is SGDLS and CDR2 is YYNGEE. No glioblastoma patient carried an isocitrate dehydrogenase mutation. PBMC were collected before vaccination, two weeks after the third vaccination, and at progression. This clone was found a few times. This chain links TRBV9 with TRBJ2-7, with D possibly being TRBD1 (5 bases). The origin of this receptor is a human donor with glioblastoma. The material sequenced was blood, taken before dendritic cell vaccination. CDR3 nucleotide sequence: TGTGCCAGCAGCCCCACGCAGGGCTACGAGCAGTACTTC. This encodes CASSPTQGYEQYF.